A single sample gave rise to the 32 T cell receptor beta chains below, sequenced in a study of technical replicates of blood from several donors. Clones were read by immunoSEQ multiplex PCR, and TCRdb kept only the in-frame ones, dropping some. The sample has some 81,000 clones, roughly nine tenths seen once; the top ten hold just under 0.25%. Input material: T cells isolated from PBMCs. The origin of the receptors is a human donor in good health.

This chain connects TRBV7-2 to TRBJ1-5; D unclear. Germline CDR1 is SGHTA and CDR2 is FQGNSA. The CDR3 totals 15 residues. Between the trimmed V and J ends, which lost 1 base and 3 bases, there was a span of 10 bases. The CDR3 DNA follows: TGTGCCAGCAGCTTAGTCGGGGAAAACAATCAGCCCCAGCATTTT. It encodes CASSLVGENNQPQHF.

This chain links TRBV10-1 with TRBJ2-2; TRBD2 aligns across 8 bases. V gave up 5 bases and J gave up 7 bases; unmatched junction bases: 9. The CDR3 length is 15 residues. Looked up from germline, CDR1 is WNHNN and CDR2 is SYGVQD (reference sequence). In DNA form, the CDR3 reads TGCGCCAGCAGTAAATTAGCGGGATCAGACGGGGAGCTGTTTTTT. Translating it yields CASSKLAGSDGELFF.

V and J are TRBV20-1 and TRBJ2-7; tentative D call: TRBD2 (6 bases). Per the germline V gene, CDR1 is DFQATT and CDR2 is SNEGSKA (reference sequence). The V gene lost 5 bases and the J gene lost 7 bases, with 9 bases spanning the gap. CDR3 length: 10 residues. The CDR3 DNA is TGCAGTGCTGACCGGGAGGAGCAGTACTTC. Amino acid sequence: CSADREEQYF.

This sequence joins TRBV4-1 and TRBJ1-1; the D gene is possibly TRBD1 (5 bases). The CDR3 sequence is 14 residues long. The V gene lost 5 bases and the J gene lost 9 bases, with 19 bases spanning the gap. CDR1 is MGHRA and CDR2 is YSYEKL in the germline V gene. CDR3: CASSKTGESYKAFF. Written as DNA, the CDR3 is TGCGCCAGCAGCAAAACAGGAGAAAGTTACAAAGCTTTCTTT.

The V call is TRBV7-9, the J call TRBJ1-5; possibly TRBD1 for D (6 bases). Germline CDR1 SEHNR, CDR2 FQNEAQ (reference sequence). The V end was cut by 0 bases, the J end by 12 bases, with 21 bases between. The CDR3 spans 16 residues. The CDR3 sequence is CASSLAGAGARSRQHF. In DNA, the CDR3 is TGTGCCAGCAGCTTAGCCGGTGCAGGGGCGCGATCGCGCCAGCATTTT.

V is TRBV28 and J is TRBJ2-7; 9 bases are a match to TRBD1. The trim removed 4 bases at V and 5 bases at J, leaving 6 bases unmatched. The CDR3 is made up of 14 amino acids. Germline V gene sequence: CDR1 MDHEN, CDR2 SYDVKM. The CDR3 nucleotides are TGTGCCAGCAGTTCCAAGGGACAGGGAGACGAGCAGTACTTC. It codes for CASSSKGQGDEQYF.

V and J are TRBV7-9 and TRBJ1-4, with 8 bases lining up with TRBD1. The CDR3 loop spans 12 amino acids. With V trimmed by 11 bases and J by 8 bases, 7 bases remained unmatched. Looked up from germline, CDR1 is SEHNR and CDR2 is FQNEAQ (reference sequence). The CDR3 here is CAVDRGEEKLFF. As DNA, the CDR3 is TGTGCCGTAGACAGGGGAGAGGAAAAACTGTTTTTT. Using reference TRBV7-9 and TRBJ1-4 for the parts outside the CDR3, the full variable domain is DTGVSQNPRHKITKRGQNVTFRCDPISEHNRLYWYRQTLGQGPEFLTYFQNEAQLEKSRLLSDRFSAERPKGSFSTLEIQRTEQGDSAMYLCAVDRGEEKLFFGSGTQLSVL.

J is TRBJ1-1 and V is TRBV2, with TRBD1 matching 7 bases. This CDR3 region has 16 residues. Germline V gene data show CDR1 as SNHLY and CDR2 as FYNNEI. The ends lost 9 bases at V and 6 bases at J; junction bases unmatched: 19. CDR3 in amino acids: CASIRGPSDRGAEAFF. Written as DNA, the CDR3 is TGTGCCAGTATAAGGGGGCCATCGGACCGTGGTGCTGAAGCTTTCTTT.

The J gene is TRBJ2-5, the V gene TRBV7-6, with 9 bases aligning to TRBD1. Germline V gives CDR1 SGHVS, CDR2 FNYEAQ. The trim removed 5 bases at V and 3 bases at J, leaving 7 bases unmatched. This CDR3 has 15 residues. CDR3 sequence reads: CASSLPWDREETQYF. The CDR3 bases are TGTGCCAGCAGCCTCCCTTGGGACAGGGAAGAGACCCAGTACTTC.

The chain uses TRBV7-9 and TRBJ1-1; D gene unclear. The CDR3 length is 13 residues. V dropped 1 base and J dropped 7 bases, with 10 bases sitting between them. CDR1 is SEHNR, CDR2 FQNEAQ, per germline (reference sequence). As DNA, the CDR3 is TGTGCCAGCAGCTTAGGCGACTTGGGTGAAGCTTTCTTT. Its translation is CASSLGDLGEAFF.

Written as DNA, the CDR3 is TGTGCCAGCAGTTATAACGAGGACAGTCACACTGAAGCTTTCTTT. This codes for CASSYNEDSHTEAFF. This chain joins TRBV11-2 and TRBJ1-1; D is perhaps TRBD1 (6 bases). Germline V lookup: CDR1 SGHAT, CDR2 FQNNGV. This CDR3 spans 15 amino acids. Between the trimmed V and J ends, which lost 6 bases and 3 bases, there was a span of 17 bases.

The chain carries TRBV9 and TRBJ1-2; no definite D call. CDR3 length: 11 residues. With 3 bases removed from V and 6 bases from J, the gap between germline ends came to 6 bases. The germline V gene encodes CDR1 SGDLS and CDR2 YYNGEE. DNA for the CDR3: TGTGCCAGCAGCGGGACTGATGGCTACACCTTC. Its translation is CASSGTDGYTF.

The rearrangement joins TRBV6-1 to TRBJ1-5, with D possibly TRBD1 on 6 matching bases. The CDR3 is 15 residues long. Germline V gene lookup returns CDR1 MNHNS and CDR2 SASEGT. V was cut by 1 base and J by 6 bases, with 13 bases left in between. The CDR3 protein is CASSEEGGAVQPQHF. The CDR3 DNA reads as TGTGCCAGCAGTGAAGAGGGGGGGGCGGTTCAGCCCCAGCATTTT.

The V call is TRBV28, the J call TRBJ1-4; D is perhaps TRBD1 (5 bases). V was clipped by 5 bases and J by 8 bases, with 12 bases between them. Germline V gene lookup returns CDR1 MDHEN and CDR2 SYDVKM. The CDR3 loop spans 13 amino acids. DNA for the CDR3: TGTGCCAGCAGTAGGACATCTGGGGAAAAACTGTTTTTT. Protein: CASSRTSGEKLFF.

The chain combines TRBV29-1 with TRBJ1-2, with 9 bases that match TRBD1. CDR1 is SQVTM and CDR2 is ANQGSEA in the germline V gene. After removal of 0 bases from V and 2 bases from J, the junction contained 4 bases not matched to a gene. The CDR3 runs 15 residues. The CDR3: CSVEDQDRGNYGYTF. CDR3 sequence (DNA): TGCAGCGTTGAAGATCAGGACAGGGGAAACTATGGCTACACCTTC. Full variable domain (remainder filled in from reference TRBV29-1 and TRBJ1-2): SAVISQKPSRDICQRGTSLTIQCQVDSQVTMMFWYRQQPGQSLTLIATANQGSEATYESGFVIDKFPISRPNLTFSTLTVSNMSPEDSSIYLCSVEDQDRGNYGYTFGSGTRLTVV.

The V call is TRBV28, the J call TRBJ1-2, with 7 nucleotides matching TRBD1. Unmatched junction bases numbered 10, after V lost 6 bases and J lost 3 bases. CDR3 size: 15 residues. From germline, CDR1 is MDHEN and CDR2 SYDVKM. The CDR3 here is CASSELQGWDYGYTF. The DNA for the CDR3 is TGTGCCAGCAGCGAACTACAGGGGTGGGACTATGGCTACACCTTC.

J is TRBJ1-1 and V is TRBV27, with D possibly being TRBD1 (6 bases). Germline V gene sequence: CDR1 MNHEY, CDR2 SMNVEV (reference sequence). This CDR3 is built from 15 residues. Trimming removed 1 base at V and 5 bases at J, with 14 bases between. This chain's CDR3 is CASSLYGGGATEAFF. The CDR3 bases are TGTGCCAGCAGTTTATATGGGGGGGGCGCAACTGAAGCTTTCTTT.

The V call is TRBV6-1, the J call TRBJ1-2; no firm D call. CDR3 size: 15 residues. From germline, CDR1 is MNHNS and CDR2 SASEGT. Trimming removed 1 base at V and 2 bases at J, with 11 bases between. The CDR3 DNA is TGTGCCAGCAGTGAAGGGGCAGCCTCGAACTATGGCTACACCTTC. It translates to CASSEGAASNYGYTF.

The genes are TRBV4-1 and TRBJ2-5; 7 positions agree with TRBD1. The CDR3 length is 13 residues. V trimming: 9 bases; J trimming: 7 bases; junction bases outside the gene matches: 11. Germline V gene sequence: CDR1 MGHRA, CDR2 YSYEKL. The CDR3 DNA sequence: TGCGCCAGTAAAACAGGGGACGTGGGGACCCAGTACTTC. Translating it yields CASKTGDVGTQYF.

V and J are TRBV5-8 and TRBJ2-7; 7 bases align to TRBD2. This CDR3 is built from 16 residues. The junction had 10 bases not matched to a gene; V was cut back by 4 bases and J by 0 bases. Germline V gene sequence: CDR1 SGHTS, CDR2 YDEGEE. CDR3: CASSRPGGGSSYEQYF. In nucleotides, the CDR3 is TGTGCCAGCAGCCGCCCGGGGGGAGGTTCCTCCTACGAGCAGTACTTC.

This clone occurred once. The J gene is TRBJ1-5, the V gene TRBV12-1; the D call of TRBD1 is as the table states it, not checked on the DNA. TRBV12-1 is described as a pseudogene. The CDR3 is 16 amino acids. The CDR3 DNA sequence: TGTGCCAGCAGCTTTGTAGGCCAGGGAAAGCGTAAGCCCCAGCATTTT. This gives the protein CASSFVGQGKRKPQHF.

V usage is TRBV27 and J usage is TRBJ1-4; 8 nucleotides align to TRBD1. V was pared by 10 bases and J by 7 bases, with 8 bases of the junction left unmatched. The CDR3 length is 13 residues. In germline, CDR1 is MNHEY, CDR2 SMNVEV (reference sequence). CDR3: CATLRQGTEKLFF. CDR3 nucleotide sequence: TGTGCCACCCTAAGACAGGGGACTGAAAAACTGTTTTTT.

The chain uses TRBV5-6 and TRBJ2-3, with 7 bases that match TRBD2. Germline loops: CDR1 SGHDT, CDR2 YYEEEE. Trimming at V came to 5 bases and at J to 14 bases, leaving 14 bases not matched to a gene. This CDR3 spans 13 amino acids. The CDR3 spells CASSGRFAGVPYF. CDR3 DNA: TGTGCCAGCAGTGGAAGGTTTGCGGGAGTTCCGTATTTT.

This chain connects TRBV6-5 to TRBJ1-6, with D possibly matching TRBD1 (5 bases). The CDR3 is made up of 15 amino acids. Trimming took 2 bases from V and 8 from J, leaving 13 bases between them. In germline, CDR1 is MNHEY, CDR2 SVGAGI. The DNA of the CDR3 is TGTGCCAGCAGTTACATGGGGCGGTTAGATTCACCCCTCCACTTT. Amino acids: CASSYMGRLDSPLHF.

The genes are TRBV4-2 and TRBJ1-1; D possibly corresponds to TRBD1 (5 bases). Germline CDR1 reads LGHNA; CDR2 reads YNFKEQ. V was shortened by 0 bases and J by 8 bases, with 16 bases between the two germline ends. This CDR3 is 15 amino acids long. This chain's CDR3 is CASSQDQTGRWEAFF. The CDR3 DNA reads TGTGCCAGCAGCCAAGATCAAACAGGCCGGTGGGAAGCTTTCTTT.

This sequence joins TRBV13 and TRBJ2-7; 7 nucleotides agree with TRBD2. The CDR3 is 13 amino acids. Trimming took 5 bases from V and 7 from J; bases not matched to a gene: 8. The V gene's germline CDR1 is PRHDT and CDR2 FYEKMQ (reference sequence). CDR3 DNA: TGTGCCAGCAGCCCCGGGGGACTATATGAGCAGTACTTC. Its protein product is CASSPGGLYEQYF.

CDR3 nucleotides: TGCGCCAGCAGCCCAACAGGGGGCTTTTACGAGCAGTACTTC. Its protein is CASSPTGGFYEQYF. The genes are TRBV4-1 and TRBJ2-7; 9 positions match TRBD1. V was pared by 4 bases and J by 4 bases, with 5 bases of the junction left unmatched. The germline V gene encodes CDR1 MGHRA and CDR2 YSYEKL. CDR3 length: 14 amino acids.

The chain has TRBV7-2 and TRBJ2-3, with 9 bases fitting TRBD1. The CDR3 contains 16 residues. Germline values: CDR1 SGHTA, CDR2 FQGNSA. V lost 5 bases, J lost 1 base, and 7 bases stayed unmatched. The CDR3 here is CASSPHRDRGTDTQYF. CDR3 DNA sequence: TGTGCCAGCAGCCCCCACCGGGACAGGGGCACAGATACGCAGTATTTT.

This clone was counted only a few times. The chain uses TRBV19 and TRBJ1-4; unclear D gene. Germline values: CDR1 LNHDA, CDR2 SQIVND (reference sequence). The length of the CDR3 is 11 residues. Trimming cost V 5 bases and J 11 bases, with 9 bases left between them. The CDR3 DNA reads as TGTGCCAGTAGTTCTAACTGGAAACTGTTTTTT. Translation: CASSSNWKLFF.

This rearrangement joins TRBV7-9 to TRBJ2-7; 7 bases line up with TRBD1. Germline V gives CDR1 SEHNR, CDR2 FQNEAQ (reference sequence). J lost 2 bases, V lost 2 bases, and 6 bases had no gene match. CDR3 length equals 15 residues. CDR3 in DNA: TGTGCCAGCAGCTTACAGGGGGAACTAGCCTACGAGCAGTACTTC. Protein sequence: CASSLQGELAYEQYF.

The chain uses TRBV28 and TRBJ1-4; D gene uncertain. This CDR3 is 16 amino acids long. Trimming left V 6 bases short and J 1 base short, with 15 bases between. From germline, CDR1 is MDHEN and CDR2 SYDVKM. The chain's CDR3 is CASRPRRALTNEKLFF. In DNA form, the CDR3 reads TGTGCCAGCAGGCCCAGGCGGGCGCTAACTAATGAAAAACTGTTTTTT.

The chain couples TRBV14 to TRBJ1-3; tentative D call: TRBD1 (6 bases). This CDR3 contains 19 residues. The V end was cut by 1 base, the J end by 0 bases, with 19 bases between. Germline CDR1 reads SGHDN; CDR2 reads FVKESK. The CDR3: CASSQGRDPGHLSGNTIYF. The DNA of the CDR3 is TGTGCCAGCAGCCAAGGAAGAGACCCGGGACATCTCTCTGGAAACACCATATATTTT. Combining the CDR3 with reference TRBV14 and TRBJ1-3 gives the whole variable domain EAGVTQFPSHSVIEKGQTVTLRCDPISGHDNLYWYRRVMGKEIKFLLHFVKESKQDESGMPNNRFLAERTGGTYSTLKVQPAELEDSGVYFCASSQGRDPGHLSGNTIYFGEGSWLTVV.